Listed below are T cell receptor beta chains from one sample, sequenced in a study of cytomegalovirus exposure and HLA in healthy donors. Sequenced by immunoSEQ multiplex PCR; TCRdb stores in-frame clones only, minus some. The sample lists 75,000 to 100,000 clones, approximately 85% occurring once. Sequencing used PBMCs. The receptor source for this set is a man in his forties or fifties in good health and CMV-seropositive. Both conserved end residues are part of each CDR3. Fields, in order: J gene, D gene, V gene, clone size, CDR3 protein, CDR3 DNA. D genes are given only for firm matches. Clone size is shown for a subset of rows, as once, few, many or a class of expanded clone.

TRBJ2-1	TRBD2	TRBV7-3	once	CASSSSGGANEQFF	TGTGCCAGCAGCTCTAGCGGGGGGGCCAATGAGCAGTTCTTC
TRBJ1-2	TRBD1	TRBV28	-	CASTLSGQAPGYTF	TGTGCCAGCACGCTTTCCGGACAGGCGCCCGGCTACACCTTC
TRBJ2-2	TRBD2	TRBV7-7	-	CASSLDPPTSGLNTGELFF	TGTGCTAGCAGCTTAGACCCCCCGACTAGCGGGTTGAACACCGGGGAGCTGTTTTTT
TRBJ2-7	TRBD2	TRBV6-1	-	CASSDRGRLSYEQYF	TGTGCCAGCAGTGACCGCGGGAGGTTATCCTACGAGCAGTACTTC
TRBJ2-7	-	TRBV19	-	CASSPGTPEQYF	TGTGCCAGTTCACCCGGGACACCCGAGCAGTACTTC
TRBJ1-1	-	TRBV2	-	CASSRDTVAFF	TGTGCCAGCAGTCGGGACACCGTCGCTTTCTTT
TRBJ2-7	-	TRBV7-9	-	CASSLTLGYEQYF	TGTGCCAGCAGCCTGACCCTAGGTTACGAGCAGTACTTC
TRBJ1-3	-	TRBV6-4	-	CASRADGNTIYF	TGTGCCAGCAGGGCAGATGGAAACACCATATATTTT
TRBJ2-2	-	TRBV27	once	CASSFSWNTGELFF	TGTGCCAGCAGTTTCTCTTGGAACACCGGGGAGCTGTTTTTT
TRBJ2-3	TRBD2	TRBV5-5	-	CASSGRLAGGDTQYF	TGTGCCAGCAGCGGAAGACTAGCGGGGGGCGATACGCAGTATTTT
TRBJ2-5	TRBD2	TRBV15	-	CATSRDGGGAEAQYF	TGTGCCACCAGCAGAGATGGGGGGGGAGCAGAGGCCCAGTACTTC
TRBJ2-2	TRBD2	TRBV7-9	-	CASSPTSGRSTGELFF	TGTGCCAGCAGTCCGACTAGCGGGCGGAGTACCGGGGAGCTGTTTTTT
TRBJ1-2	TRBD1	TRBV29-1	-	CSVSDRGNSNGYTF	TGCAGCGTTTCCGACAGGGGGAATAGTAATGGCTACACCTTC
TRBJ2-1	TRBD2	TRBV7-3	-	CASSLRATGGGPFNEQFF	TGTGCCAGCAGCTTAAGGGCGACTGGCGGGGGACCCTTCAATGAGCAGTTCTTC
TRBJ2-7	-	TRBV5-1	-	CASSFGSGTYEQYF	TGCGCCAGCAGCTTTGGGAGTGGTACCTACGAGCAGTACTTC
TRBJ2-3	-	TRBV11-3	-	CASSRGASTDTQYF	TGTGCCAGCAGCCGCGGTGCTAGCACAGATACGCAGTATTTT
TRBJ2-7	TRBD2	TRBV5-1	once	CASGSGTTSYEQYF	TGCGCCAGCGGATCAGGGACTACCTCCTACGAGCAGTACTTC
TRBJ1-2	-	TRBV15	-	CATSRDHDYGYTF	TGTGCCACCAGCAGAGATCATGACTATGGCTACACCTTC
TRBJ2-1	TRBD1	TRBV5-1	-	CASSLGGQGYNEQFF	TGCGCCAGCAGCTTGGGGGGACAGGGTTACAATGAGCAGTTCTTC
TRBJ2-7	-	TRBV4-1	-	CASSQDDTGGIYEQYF	TGCGCCAGCAGCCAAGACGACACTGGGGGGATCTACGAGCAGTACTTC
TRBJ1-2	-	TRBV30	-	CAWTDRGFGYTF	TGTGCCTGGACAGACCGGGGGTTTGGCTACACCTTC
TRBJ1-5	-	TRBV2	-	CASSEPFGGAKPQHF	TGTGCCAGCAGTGAGCCCTTTGGGGGGGCCAAGCCCCAGCATTTT